This TCR beta chain was documented in a study of T cell responses to AZD1222 COVID-19 vaccine. Study-wide results and caveats: Baseline testing showed seropositivity in only a handful of AZD1222 recipients. The donors showed a predominance of white British ancestry and of females, with possible underestimation of clonal diversity. There were repertoire samples only from the period after the peak T cell response.

As to this clone: The antigen is not known.

CDR1 MNHEY and CDR2 SMNVEV come from the germline V gene (reference sequence). V lost 6 bases, J lost 3 bases, and 15 bases stayed unmatched. The CDR3 loop spans 17 amino acids. Using immunoSEQ multiplex PCR, the repertoire was profiled, and TCRdb retains in-frame clones only, with some absent. The table lists roughly 83,000 clones, about 84% of them singletons. The material was peripheral blood, obtained on day 0 of AZD1222 vaccination. The V gene is TRBV27, the J gene TRBJ2-7; TRBD2 aligns across 9 bases. The TCR comes from an adult in good health. The CDR3 loop is CASRKWGTGTSLYEQYF. Here the CDR3 DNA reads TGTGCCAGCAGAAAATGGGGAACCGGGACTAGCCTCTACGAGCAGTACTTC.